This passage covers 22 T cell receptor beta chains from one sample sequenced in a study of cytomegalovirus exposure and HLA in healthy donors. The PCR used 60 Vbeta and 13 Jbeta primers. Produced via immunoSEQ multiplex PCR; TCRdb's table is partial and in-frame only. The top ten clones hold around 0.95% of a sample with around 100,000 clones, around three quarters of them seen once. Input material: PBMCs. All receptors come from a woman under 40 in good health and CMV-seronegative.

This clone was seen only a few times. The rearrangement joins TRBV5-1 to TRBJ1-6; D is possibly TRBD1 (5 bases). The V gene lost 5 bases and the J gene lost 9 bases, with 15 bases spanning the gap. Germline CDR1 reads SGHRS; CDR2 reads YFSETQ. The CDR3 loop spans 14 amino acids. CDR3 in amino acids: CASRGGDEISPLHF. Written as DNA, the CDR3 is TGCGCCAGCAGGGGGGGGGACGAAATTTCACCCCTCCACTTT.

This clone was detected only a few times. The rearrangement links TRBV7-2 to TRBJ2-7, with a weak D call TRBD2 (7 bases). This CDR3 spans 15 amino acids. The V and J ends lost 9 bases and 0 bases respectively, with 18 bases between them. From germline, CDR1 is SGHTA and CDR2 FQGNSA. The CDR3 DNA is TGTGCCAGTGCCCGGAGGGGGGGAAGCTCCTACGAGCAGTACTTC. It translates to CASARRGGSSYEQYF.

The J gene is TRBJ1-3, the V gene TRBV4-3, with D hard to call. With 1 base removed from V and 8 bases from J, the gap between germline ends came to 15 bases. CDR1 is LGHNA and CDR2 is YSLEER in the germline V gene. The CDR3 consists of 15 residues. The CDR3 protein is CASSQGGALWDTIYF. The CDR3 coding sequence is TGCGCCAGCAGCCAAGGCGGAGCCCTATGGGACACCATATATTTT.

V gene TRBV4-2 combines with J gene TRBJ1-1, with D tentatively TRBD1 (5 bases). Germline V lookup: CDR1 LGHNA, CDR2 YNFKEQ. The CDR3 covers 15 residues. V was trimmed by 1 base and J by 3 bases, leaving 12 bases between them. The CDR3 DNA follows: TGTGCCAGCAGCCAAGCTGGGGAAGGGGACACTGAAGCTTTCTTT. Protein product: CASSQAGEGDTEAFF.

This clone was seen only a few times. The chain links TRBV11-3 to TRBJ1-1; D gene unclear. CDR3 length: 14 amino acids. Germline CDR1 SGHNT, CDR2 YENEEA. Deletions cut 4 bases from V and 6 bases from J, with 15 bases between. The CDR3 sequence: CASSWTYGDSEAFF. The DNA of the CDR3 is TGTGCCAGCAGCTGGACTTACGGGGATTCTGAAGCTTTCTTT.

The chain recombines TRBV2 with TRBJ1-2; D might be TRBD1 (5 bases). This CDR3 contains 12 residues. Germline CDR1 and CDR2: SNHLY and FYNNEI. Trimming stripped 3 bases from V and 6 bases from J, with 8 bases between. The CDR3 spells CASSDDSNGYTF. In DNA, the CDR3 is TGTGCCAGCAGTGACGACAGCAATGGCTACACCTTC.

CDR3: CASSLSGGSNEQFF. In nucleotides, the CDR3 is TGTGCCAGCAGCTTGTCGGGGGGGTCCAATGAGCAGTTCTTC. The genes are TRBV7-2 and TRBJ2-1; 8 bases fit TRBD2. The CDR3 is made up of 14 amino acids. With V trimmed by 3 bases and J by 6 bases, 4 bases remained unmatched. Germline V gives CDR1 SGHTA, CDR2 FQGNSA.

This clone turned up a few times. The rearrangement uses TRBV28 and TRBJ2-1; 7 bases are a match to TRBD2. V gave up 2 bases and J gave up 3 bases; unmatched junction bases: 7. The CDR3 contains 16 residues. The germline V gene has CDR1 MDHEN and CDR2 SYDVKM. CDR3 nucleotide sequence: TGTGCCAGCAGTTTAGGCGGGAGTAAGGTCTACAATGAGCAGTTCTTC. Protein sequence: CASSLGGSKVYNEQFF.

The chain has TRBV5-1 and TRBJ1-1; TRBD1 aligns across 7 bases. Germline V gives CDR1 SGHRS, CDR2 YFSETQ. CDR3 length equals 14 residues. Unmatched junction bases numbered 4, after V lost 4 bases and J lost 1 base. This CDR3 is CASSGGQQNTEAFF. The CDR3 DNA follows: TGCGCCAGCAGCGGGGGACAGCAGAACACTGAAGCTTTCTTT.

The chain carries TRBV6-1 and TRBJ1-1, with unresolved D. Trimming removed 2 bases from V and 4 bases from J, with 8 bases in between. CDR1 and CDR2 from the germline V gene are MNHNS and SASEGT. CDR3 length: 13 amino acids. The CDR3 reads CASSEFASTEAFF. DNA for the CDR3: TGTGCCAGCAGTGAATTCGCGAGCACTGAAGCTTTCTTT.

The chain combines TRBV4-1 with TRBJ1-2, with D tentatively TRBD1 (6 bases). CDR1 MGHRA and CDR2 YSYEKL come from the germline V gene. V was trimmed by 0 bases and J by 5 bases, leaving 13 bases between them. The CDR3 sequence is 15 residues long. CDR3 region: CASSQELQGRYGYTF. The CDR3 DNA follows: TGCGCCAGCAGCCAAGAACTCCAGGGGAGATATGGCTACACCTTC.

The CDR3 reads CASSLGRERSEQYF. CDR3 DNA: TGTGCCAGCAGCTTAGGGCGGGAGCGGAGCGAGCAGTACTTC. The V gene is TRBV7-2, the J gene TRBJ2-7; TRBD2 aligns across 7 bases. Germline CDR1 reads SGHTA; CDR2 reads FQGNSA. V trimming: 1 base; J trimming: 6 bases; junction bases outside the gene matches: 6. This CDR3 contains 14 residues.

This clone was recorded a few times. The CDR3 region has the DNA TGCGCCAGCAGCGGGGGACAGGGGGGAATTCGCACAGATACGCAGTATTTT. This sequence encodes CASSGGQGGIRTDTQYF. The gene calls are TRBV5-1 and TRBJ2-3; 11 nucleotides align to TRBD1. This CDR3 is 17 amino acids long. Germline values: CDR1 SGHRS, CDR2 YFSETQ. With 4 bases clipped from V and 1 base from J, the junction kept 8 bases outside the gene matches.

This clone has only a few counts. V is TRBV30 and J is TRBJ2-7, with a possible D match to TRBD1 (5 bases). Germline CDR1 and CDR2: GTSNPN and SVGIG (reference sequence). This CDR3 is built from 14 residues. V lost 0 bases to trimming and J lost 6 bases, with 15 bases between them. CDR3 coding DNA: TGTGCCTGGAGTGTAAGTCAGGGCTGGGTCGAGCAGTACTTC. It is translated as CAWSVSQGWVEQYF.

The J gene is TRBJ2-1, the V gene TRBV28; 13 bases are a match to TRBD2. The CDR3 contains 17 residues. V shed 4 bases, J shed 1 base, and the junction held 4 bases outside the gene matches. Germline values: CDR1 MDHEN, CDR2 SYDVKM. Written as DNA, the CDR3 is TGTGCCAGCAGTTCCCCGGGACTAGCGGGATCCTACAATGAGCAGTTCTTC. Protein: CASSSPGLAGSYNEQFF.

This chain connects TRBV6-6 to TRBJ2-2; D gene unclear. Germline CDR1 and CDR2: MNHNY and SVGAGI (reference sequence). The length of the CDR3 is 13 residues. V lost 6 bases, J lost 6 bases, and 11 bases lay in between. CDR3 bases: TGTGCCAGCAGGGCCCCAGGCTCCGGGGAGCTGTTTTTT. It translates to CASRAPGSGELFF.

The gene calls are TRBV5-1 and TRBJ2-7, with 10 nucleotides matching TRBD1. CDR1 SGHRS and CDR2 YFSETQ come from the germline V gene. V lost 4 bases to trimming and J lost 4 bases; unmatched junction nucleotides: 5. The CDR3 contains 14 residues. CDR3 nucleotides: TGCGCCAGCAGCCGGACAGGGGGAGCGTACGAGCAGTACTTC. Translated: CASSRTGGAYEQYF. Full variable domain (missing parts from reference TRBV5-1 and TRBJ2-7): KAGVTQTPRYLIKTRGQQVTLSCSPISGHRSVSWYQQTPGQGLQFLFEYFSETQRNKGNFPGRFSGRQFSNSRSEMNVSTLELGDSALYLCASSRTGGAYEQYFGPGTRLTVT.

V gene TRBV30 combines with J gene TRBJ1-6; TRBD1 is a possible D gene (5 bases). This CDR3 comprises 14 residues. Trimming took off 3 bases at V and 7 bases at J, with 13 bases between the two ends. Germline V gene lookup returns CDR1 GTSNPN and CDR2 SVGIG (reference sequence). CDR3 bases: TGTGCCTGGAGAATCCCGACAGCAAATTCACCCCTCCACTTT. Protein product: CAWRIPTANSPLHF.

The genes are TRBV4-3 and TRBJ2-1; 15 bases map to TRBD2. V gave up 0 bases and J gave up 8 bases; unmatched junction bases: 11. The germline V gene has CDR1 LGHNA and CDR2 YSLEER. This CDR3 is 19 amino acids long. CDR3 sequence: CASSQEGHAGLAGGDEQFF. CDR3 nucleotide sequence: TGCGCCAGCAGCCAAGAGGGGCACGCGGGACTAGCGGGGGGCGATGAGCAGTTCTTC.

This chain uses TRBV5-1 with TRBJ2-1, with 12 bases matching TRBD2. Germline values: CDR1 SGHRS, CDR2 YFSETQ. This CDR3 is built from 14 residues. Trimming cost V 7 bases and J 8 bases; bases outside gene matches: 7. CDR3 DNA: TGCGCCAGCGGAGCGACTAGCGGGAGTTATGAGCAGTTCTTC. Its translation is CASGATSGSYEQFF.

This chain links TRBV7-9 with TRBJ2-3; TRBD2 aligns across 7 bases. The germline CDR1 and CDR2 sequences are SEHNR and FQNEAQ (reference sequence). CDR3 length: 16 amino acids. The trim removed 3 bases at V and 5 bases at J, leaving 11 bases unmatched. Here the CDR3 DNA reads TGTGCCAGCAGCTTCGTCCTCGCGGGGGAAGGAGATACGCAGTATTTT. It yields the protein CASSFVLAGEGDTQYF.

The chain carries TRBV12-5 and TRBJ2-1; 14 bases fit TRBD2. Germline CDR1 and CDR2: LGHNT and FRNRAP. J lost 10 bases, V lost 5 bases, and 7 bases had no gene match. The CDR3 consists of 15 residues. CDR3 bases: TGTGCTAGTGGTGGAAGGGGACTAGCGGGAGAGGAGCAGTTCTTC. Translation: CASGGRGLAGEEQFF.